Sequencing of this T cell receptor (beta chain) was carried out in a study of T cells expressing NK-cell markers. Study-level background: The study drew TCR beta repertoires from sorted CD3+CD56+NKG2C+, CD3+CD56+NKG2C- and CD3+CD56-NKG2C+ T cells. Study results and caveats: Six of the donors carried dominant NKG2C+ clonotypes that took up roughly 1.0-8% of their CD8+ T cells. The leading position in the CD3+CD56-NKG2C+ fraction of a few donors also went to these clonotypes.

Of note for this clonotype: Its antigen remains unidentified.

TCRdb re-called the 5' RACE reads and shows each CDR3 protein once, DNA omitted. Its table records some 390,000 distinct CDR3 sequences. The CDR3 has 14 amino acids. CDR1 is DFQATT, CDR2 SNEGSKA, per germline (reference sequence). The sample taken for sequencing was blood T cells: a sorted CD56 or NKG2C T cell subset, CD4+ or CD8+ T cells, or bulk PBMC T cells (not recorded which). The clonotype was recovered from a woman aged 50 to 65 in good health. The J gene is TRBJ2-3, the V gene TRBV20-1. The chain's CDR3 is CSAFSGSSTDTQYF.